This TCR beta chain was sequenced during a study of T cells in Graves' hyperthyroidism and ophthalmopathy. It was RNA transcripts that yielded the amplified TCR beta CDR3 regions. HTBI primers were used for first-round RT-PCR of the TCR CDR3. MiXCR, run by TCRdb on the multiplex PCR reads, gives a single entry per CDR3 protein. Among some 500,000 distinct CDR3 sequences listed, roughly a sixth were seen once. General observations from the study: The majority of expanded thyroid clonotypes above 0.001 also appeared in blood. Through a model of 13 V-J features, ophthalmopathy was separated from stable hyperthyroidism.

The CDR3 contains 14 residues. Trimming removed 5 bases at V and 4 bases at J, with 14 bases between. Germline V gives CDR1 LNHDA, CDR2 SQIVND (reference sequence). As concerns this clonotype: Its cognate antigen is unknown.

The J gene is TRBJ1-2, the V gene TRBV19, with a tentative D call TRBD1 (6 bases). Sequenced: blood. The source of this sequence is a woman in her twenties or thirties with Graves' ophthalmopathy. The CDR3 nucleotides read TGTGCCAGTAGTCGGACAACAGGGACCTATGGCTACACCTTC. Protein: CASSRTTGTYGYTF.